The 15 T cell receptor beta chains given below trace back to one sample, sequenced in a study of T cell repertoires in cytomegalovirus infection (dated by TCRdb to the late 2010s). These receptors' targets are unknown. The treatment or condition label on this specimen signifies: in vitro stimulation with specific CMV peptide epitopes to enrich CMV-specific T cells. Sequencing used an Illumina HiSeq 1500. Using fastp trimming at Q25 and MiXCR clonotype assembly, TCRdb reanalyzed the public sequencing data and kept in-frame beta chains. Here each entry gathers all rows of one CDR3 protein and keeps the most common genes and DNA. The sample contains fewer than 1,000,000 distinct CDR3 sequences, roughly 31% of them found a single time. The ten largest clones represent around 15% of the sample. Here the sequenced sample was cultured CD8+ T cells from PBMCs, taken from culture after CMV antigen stimulation. All receptors come from a human donor in good health (CMV status not recorded). Some clones in this sample may be carry-over from other donors' samples.

J is TRBJ2-1 and V is TRBV4-1; TRBD2 agrees at 9 bases. This CDR3 contains 17 residues. With V trimmed by 0 bases and J by 2 bases, 5 bases remained unmatched. The germline gives CDR1 MGHRA, CDR2 YSYEKL. CDR3 sequence: CASSQDRASGAYNEQFF. The CDR3 DNA reads as TGCGCCAGCAGCCAAGATCGGGCTAGCGGGGCCTACAATGAGCAGTTCTTC.

The chain employs TRBV2 and TRBJ2-1; tentatively, D is TRBD1 or TRBD2 (5 bases each). V shed 4 bases and J shed 0 bases, with 7 bases lying between them. The germline V gene has CDR1 SNHLY and CDR2 FYNNEI. This CDR3 region has 14 residues. DNA of the CDR3: TGTGCCAGCAGTGGGGGACGCTCCTACAATGAGCAGTTCTTC. Its protein is CASSGGRSYNEQFF.

This chain uses TRBV6-4 with TRBJ1-6; the D is unclear. This CDR3 contains 13 residues. Germline loops: CDR1 MRHNA, CDR2 SNTAGT. Trimming took off 5 bases at V and 7 bases at J, with 9 bases between the two ends. CDR3 bases: TGTGCCAGCAGTCATCCTTGCAATTCACCCCTCCACTTT. This codes for CASSHPCNSPLHF.

This clonotype was seen only a few times. This chain connects TRBV29-1 to TRBJ2-5, with TRBD1 as a possible D gene (6 bases). Germline CDR1 reads SQVTM; CDR2 reads ANQGSEA. Trimming stripped 0 bases from V and 9 bases from J, with 11 bases between. The CDR3 has 12 residues. CDR3 nucleotide sequence: TGCAGCGTTGAAGACGTCAGGGGAGCCCAGTACTTC. This codes for CSVEDVRGAQYF. Full variable domain (outside the CDR3, taken from reference TRBV29-1 and TRBJ2-5): SAVISQKPSRDICQRGTSLTIQCQVDSQVTMMFWYRQQPGQSLTLIATANQGSEATYESGFVIDKFPISRPNLTFSTLTVSNMSPEDSSIYLCSVEDVRGAQYFGPGTRLLVL.

V and J are TRBV12-3 or TRBV12-4 and TRBJ1-3, with 10 positions matching TRBD1. CDR3 length equals 18 residues. Germline trimming cut 3 bases from V and 4 bases from J; bases unmatched to any gene: 12. The DNA for the CDR3 is TGTGCCAGCAGTTTTATAACCCCCGGACAGGGGGGAGGAAACACCATATATTTT. As protein: CASSFITPGQGGGNTIYF.

This clonotype was detected only a few times. This rearrangement joins TRBV2 to TRBJ1-6; D gene unclear. In germline, CDR1 is SNHLY, CDR2 FYNNEI. There are 11 residues in the CDR3. V was trimmed by 2 bases and J by 7 bases, leaving 0 bases between them. CDR3 coding DNA: TGTGCCAGCAGTGAAAATTCACCCCTCCACTTT. It is translated as CASSENSPLHF.

This clonotype was counted a few times. The CDR3 reads CASSWRAGYTGELFF. Here the CDR3 DNA reads TGTGCCAGCAGTTGGCGAGCGGGTTACACCGGGGAGCTGTTTTTT. The chain is built from TRBV6-6 and TRBJ2-2; tentatively, D is TRBD2 (6 bases). Germline-derived CDR1 and CDR2 are MNHNY and SVGAGI (reference sequence). This CDR3 is built from 15 residues. Trimming took off 4 bases at V and 3 bases at J, with 12 bases between the two ends.

The chain joins TRBV14 to TRBJ1-2; D ambiguous. The germline gives CDR1 SGHDN, CDR2 FVKESK. This CDR3 has 14 amino acids. V was cut by 1 base and J by 5 bases, with 11 bases left in between. The CDR3 loop reads CASSQVPSLYGYTF. In DNA, the CDR3 is TGTGCCAGCAGCCAAGTTCCCAGCCTGTATGGCTACACCTTC. Complete variable domain (other parts from reference TRBV14 and TRBJ1-2): EAGVTQFPSHSVIEKGQTVTLRCDPISGHDNLYWYRRVMGKEIKFLLHFVKESKQDESGMPNNRFLAERTGGTYSTLKVQPAELEDSGVYFCASSQVPSLYGYTFGSGTRLTVV.

This clonotype was recorded many times. CDR3 sequence: CSARRRLGLSNQPQHF. The CDR3 region has the DNA TGCAGTGCCCGGCGAAGACTGGGTCTGAGCAATCAGCCCCAGCATTTT. V and J are TRBV20-1 and TRBJ1-5; D not resolved. The CDR3 runs to 16 residues. The germline V and J ends were trimmed by 6 bases and 1 base, with 19 bases remaining between them. Germline assignment: CDR1 DFQATT and CDR2 SNEGSKA (reference sequence).

This chain joins TRBV2 and TRBJ1-5, with TRBD1 identical over 7 bases. Losses at the gene ends were 6 bases for V and 0 bases for J; bases not matched to a gene: 8. This CDR3 spans 16 amino acids. The germline CDR1 and CDR2 sequences are SNHLY and FYNNEI. The CDR3 is CASRRGQENSNQPQHF. The CDR3 DNA is TGTGCCAGCAGACGAGGACAGGAGAATAGCAATCAGCCCCAGCATTTT.

The chain recombines TRBV7-9 with TRBJ2-2; tentative D call: TRBD2 (6 bases). The CDR3 contains 20 residues. Germline V gives CDR1 SEHNR, CDR2 FQNEAQ (reference sequence). The germline V and J ends were trimmed by 4 bases and 0 bases, with 24 bases remaining between them. The CDR3 DNA follows: TGTGCCAGCAGCTCCCCAAGCTCTGCCGGGACTCCATCGAACACCGGGGAGCTGTTTTTT. Protein sequence: CASSSPSSAGTPSNTGELFF.

A few counts support this clonotype. The chain recombines TRBV12-5 with TRBJ1-1; D unclear. CDR3 length: 18 amino acids. The V end was cut by 0 bases, the J end by 4 bases, with 21 bases between. Germline V gene data show CDR1 as LGHNT and CDR2 as FRNRAP. CDR3 protein: CASGLVRRAAEQITEAFF. CDR3 nucleotide sequence: TGTGCTAGTGGTTTGGTAAGGAGGGCAGCCGAACAGATCACTGAAGCTTTCTTT.

This clonotype was observed a handful of times. The V gene is TRBV11-2, the J gene TRBJ2-7; D unclear. Germline V gene data show CDR1 as SGHAT and CDR2 as FQNNGV. The CDR3 totals 12 residues. The V gene lost 5 bases and the J gene lost 2 bases, with 7 bases spanning the gap. CDR3 region: CASSPSTYEQYF. CDR3 coding DNA: TGTGCCAGCAGCCCCAGCACCTACGAGCAGTACTTC. Filled out from reference TRBV11-2 and TRBJ2-7, the complete variable domain reads EAGVAQSPRYKIIEKRQSVAFWCNPISGHATLYWYQQILGQGPKLLIQFQNNGVVDDSQLPKDRFSAERLKGVDSTLKIQPAKLEDSAVYLCASSPSTYEQYFGPGTRLTVT.

The chain combines TRBV12-3 or TRBV12-4 with TRBJ2-1; a weak D match, TRBD1 (5 bases). The V and J ends lost 1 base and 7 bases respectively, with 17 bases between them. This CDR3 has 16 amino acids. The CDR3 DNA follows: TGTGCCAGCAGTTTAGTCCTCGCAGGGTTGGGGAATGAGCAGTTCTTC. This codes for CASSLVLAGLGNEQFF.

In its sample, this clonotype was seen many times. This chain joins TRBV7-2 and TRBJ2-3; the match to TRBD2 covers 10 bases. This CDR3 spans 15 amino acids. Germline assignment: CDR1 SGHTA and CDR2 FQGNSA. Unmatched junction bases numbered 8, after V lost 6 bases and J lost 5 bases. The CDR3 spells CASSFPGLAIDTQYF. As DNA, the CDR3 is TGTGCCAGCAGTTTTCCGGGACTAGCGATAGATACGCAGTATTTT.